This T cell receptor beta chain is from a study of preoperative IRX-2 immunotherapy in early breast cancer. Stated treatment: preoperative locoregional IRX-2 cytokine immunotherapy. Samples came from a phase Ib trial of preoperative locoregional IRX-2 cytokine immunotherapy. Trimming cost V 5 bases and J 0 bases, with 9 bases left between them. Germline CDR1 and CDR2: SGHRS and YFSETQ. The CDR3 is 14 amino acids. The repertoire was sequenced with immunoSEQ multiplex PCR; TCRdb's copy has only in-frame clones and lacks some. Among over 60,000 clones listed, approximately 94% were seen once. This clone occurred once.

The material was obtained from a patient treated with IRX-2 immunotherapy. The V call is TRBV5-1, the J call TRBJ2-1, with D tentatively TRBD1 or TRBD2 (5 bases each). The receptor was isolated from a human donor with breast cancer. The CDR3 DNA reads as TGCGCCAGCAGTAGGGACCTCTCCTACAATGAGCAGTTCTTC. Residues: CASSRDLSYNEQFF.